The 24 T cell receptor beta chains given below trace back to one sample, sequenced in a study of blood T cell repertoires in COVID-19. Profiling relied on immunoSEQ multiplex PCR, and the TCRdb table lists in-frame clones only, not all of them. The data hold approximately 60,000 clones, with roughly 77% observed a single time. Sequences were obtained from peripheral blood. Receptor source: an elderly man with acute or convalescent COVID-19.

This chain links TRBV29-1 with TRBJ1-1, with a weak D call TRBD1 (5 bases). The germline V gene encodes CDR1 SQVTM and CDR2 ANQGSEA. Trimming took 5 bases from V and 8 from J, leaving 24 bases between them. The CDR3 loop spans 15 amino acids. Here the CDR3 DNA reads TGCAGCGTTCACTTTCATCAGAGTGGCACAGGAGAAGCTTTCTTT. It specifies CSVHFHQSGTGEAFF.

V usage is TRBV27 and J usage is TRBJ2-3, with TRBD2 matching 12 bases. The CDR3 spans 17 residues. CDR1 and CDR2 from the germline V gene are MNHEY and SMNVEV (reference sequence). V dropped 5 bases and J dropped 4; count of bases not matched to a gene: 10. Here the CDR3 DNA reads TGTGCCAGCAGTCCTCTGCTAGCGGGGGGGTCCCCAGATACGCAGTATTTT. Its protein product is CASSPLLAGGSPDTQYF.

V is TRBV7-6 and J is TRBJ2-5, with 8 bases lining up with TRBD1. The CDR3 is 16 amino acids. V lost 3 bases and J lost 5; bases outside the gene matches: 11. Germline V gives CDR1 SGHVS, CDR2 FNYEAQ. The CDR3 region is CASSLAQGAVGETQYF. Written as DNA, the CDR3 is TGTGCCAGCAGCTTGGCCCAGGGGGCGGTAGGGGAGACCCAGTACTTC.

Within the sample, this clone is medium-sized. The CDR3 nucleotides read TGTGCCAGTAGTTTTTTGCTAGCCCCGGGGAATGAGCAGTTCTTC. This encodes CASSFLLAPGNEQFF. This chain links TRBV19 with TRBJ2-1; D may be TRBD2 (5 bases). The CDR3 spans 15 residues. Trimming removed 5 bases at V and 7 bases at J, with 18 bases between. CDR1 LNHDA and CDR2 SQIVND come from the germline V gene (reference sequence).

The chain combines TRBV6-5 with TRBJ1-2, with TRBD1 matching over 9 bases. The germline CDR1 and CDR2 sequences are MNHEY and SVGAGI. The trim removed 8 bases at V and 4 bases at J, leaving 5 bases unmatched. CDR3 length: 13 residues. The CDR3 reads CASEEGQGYGYTF. The CDR3 DNA sequence: TGTGCCAGCGAGGAGGGACAGGGCTATGGCTACACCTTC.

This rearrangement joins TRBV27 to TRBJ1-2, with D perhaps TRBD1 (5 bases). The CDR3 is made up of 16 amino acids. Germline V gene sequence: CDR1 MNHEY, CDR2 SMNVEV (reference sequence). The germline V and J ends were trimmed by 6 bases and 4 bases, with 21 bases remaining between them. For the CDR3, the DNA is TGTGCCAGCAGCCGCGGGGGTTATGGGGTGGTCTATGGCTACACCTTC. As protein: CASSRGGYGVVYGYTF.

The V and J genes are TRBV7-6 and TRBJ1-5; weak D call: TRBD1 (6 bases). Trimming removed 2 bases from V and 2 bases from J, with 13 bases in between. The germline gives CDR1 SGHVS, CDR2 FNYEAQ. The CDR3 loop spans 16 amino acids. The CDR3 loop is CASSLTGNVGNQPQHF. The CDR3 region has the DNA TGTGCCAGCAGCTTAACAGGGAATGTGGGCAATCAGCCCCAGCATTTT.

This chain's CDR3 is CASSIAGANYGYTF. The CDR3 nucleotides read TGTGCCAGTAGTATAGCTGGGGCCAACTATGGCTACACCTTC. This chain uses TRBV19 with TRBJ1-2; maybe TRBD1 (5 bases). Trimming shortened V by 1 base and J by 2 bases, and 8 bases separated the two germline ends. The CDR3 consists of 14 residues. Germline lookup yields CDR1 LNHDA and CDR2 SQIVND (reference sequence).

This clone is a singleton in its sample. This sequence joins TRBV7-8 and TRBJ1-6, with D possibly TRBD1 on 6 matching bases. With 5 bases removed from V and 5 bases from J, the gap between germline ends came to 10 bases. The CDR3 runs 14 residues. Germline V gene data show CDR1 as SGHVS and CDR2 as FQNEAQ. The CDR3 spells CASSRGQHNSPLHF. For the CDR3, the DNA is TGTGCCAGCAGCAGGGGACAACATAATTCACCCCTCCACTTT.

The chain recombines TRBV18 with TRBJ1-3; 7 bases align to TRBD1. The CDR3 runs to 14 residues. V trimming: 6 bases; J trimming: 5 bases; junction bases outside the gene matches: 7. Germline V gene lookup returns CDR1 KGHSH and CDR2 LQKENI. The CDR3 here is CASSQTGERNTIYF. The DNA for the CDR3 is TGTGCCAGCTCCCAAACAGGGGAAAGAAACACCATATATTTT.

CDR3 residues: CAISRQGSEQYF. Here the CDR3 DNA reads TGTGCCATCAGTCGACAGGGGAGCGAGCAGTACTTC. The gene calls are TRBV10-3 and TRBJ2-7, with 8 bases identical to TRBD1. V trimming: 5 bases; J trimming: 6 bases; junction bases outside the gene matches: 3. The CDR3 spans 12 residues. Germline-derived CDR1 and CDR2 are ENHRY and SYGVKD.

The CDR3 sequence is CAISESWGDQPQHF. CDR3 bases: TGTGCCATCAGTGAGTCTTGGGGGGATCAGCCCCAGCATTTT. This rearrangement joins TRBV10-3 to TRBJ1-5; TRBD1 might be the D (5 bases). CDR3 length: 14 residues. The V gene's germline CDR1 is ENHRY and CDR2 SYGVKD. Trimming removed 0 bases at V and 5 bases at J, with 8 bases between.

This clone was detected a few times. The chain carries TRBV5-1 and TRBJ2-7; weak D call: TRBD1 (5 bases). CDR3 length: 15 amino acids. Germline V gives CDR1 SGHRS, CDR2 YFSETQ. The V end was cut by 1 base, the J end by 3 bases, with 14 bases between. The CDR3 loop reads CASSLSVSTDYEQYF. The CDR3 DNA reads as TGCGCCAGCAGCTTGTCCGTGTCGACAGACTACGAGCAGTACTTC.

The chain recombines TRBV9 with TRBJ1-2; 7 bases map to TRBD1. CDR3 length: 15 amino acids. With 2 bases clipped from V and 4 bases from J, the junction kept 8 bases outside the gene matches. The germline gives CDR1 SGDLS, CDR2 YYNGEE. The CDR3 spells CASSVEQGLGYGYTF. The CDR3 bases are TGTGCCAGCAGCGTTGAACAGGGGTTGGGCTATGGCTACACCTTC.

This chain links TRBV6-6 with TRBJ2-5, with 7 bases identical to TRBD2. The CDR3 is 12 amino acids. Losses at the gene ends were 8 bases for V and 5 bases for J; bases not matched to a gene: 5. CDR1 and CDR2 from the germline V gene are MNHNY and SVGAGI (reference sequence). CDR3 sequence reads: CASGVAGETQYF. As DNA, the CDR3 is TGTGCCAGCGGGGTAGCGGGTGAGACCCAGTACTTC.

The chain employs TRBV2 and TRBJ1-2; D is ambiguous. V was clipped by 3 bases and J by 3 bases, with 14 bases between them. The CDR3 is made up of 15 amino acids. Germline V CDR1 and CDR2: SNHLY, FYNNEI. The CDR3 DNA follows: TGTGCCAGCAGTGACGGGCCGGGGTCGGACTATGGCTACACCTTC. Translating gives CASSDGPGSDYGYTF.

The V and J genes are TRBV1 and TRBJ2-6; the table calls TRBD1, which could not be checked here. TRBV1 is a pseudogene locus. The CDR3 extends over 19 amino acids. The CDR3 loop is CTSLTARGGGHSGANVLTF. The CDR3 DNA reads TGCACCAGCCTTACCGCCAGGGGTGGAGGACACTCTGGGGCCAACGTCCTGACTTTC.

The V and J genes are TRBV6-1 and TRBJ1-4; 8 nucleotides agree with TRBD1. J was trimmed by 0 bases and V by 8 bases; bases with no gene match: 11. This CDR3 is built from 17 residues. Germline V gene sequence: CDR1 MNHNS, CDR2 SASEGT. The CDR3: CASRGGRGQATNEKLFF. CDR3 sequence (DNA): TGTGCCAGCCGTGGGGGGCGGGGACAGGCAACTAATGAAAAACTGTTTTTT.

The chain employs TRBV19 and TRBJ2-7; 10 bases line up with TRBD1. J gave up 1 base and V 5 bases, and 8 bases lay outside the gene matches. The CDR3 has 16 residues. The germline V gene has CDR1 LNHDA and CDR2 SQIVND (reference sequence). This chain's CDR3 is CASSPHRTGGSYEQYF. Here the CDR3 DNA reads TGTGCCAGTAGTCCGCATCGGACAGGGGGATCCTACGAGCAGTACTTC.

The chain carries TRBV6-4 and TRBJ2-7; D ambiguous. The CDR3 totals 13 residues. Trimming cost V 4 bases and J 3 bases, with 10 bases left between them. CDR1 and CDR2 (germline): MRHNA, SNTAGT. Written as DNA, the CDR3 is TGTGCCAGCAGTGCAAAACTGGTCTACGAGCAGTACTTC. This translates into CASSAKLVYEQYF.

V is TRBV7-8 and J is TRBJ2-7, with TRBD2 identical over 11 bases. The germline CDR1 and CDR2 sequences are SGHVS and FQNEAQ. The trim removed 5 bases at V and 3 bases at J, leaving 3 bases unmatched. This CDR3 comprises 14 residues. CDR3 nucleotide sequence: TGTGCCAGCAGCGTAACTAGCGGGGGCTACGAGCAGTACTTC. The encoded protein is CASSVTSGGYEQYF.

This clone is labeled as medium-sized (0.01 to 0.1%). The V gene is TRBV5-4, the J gene TRBJ1-2, with D possibly TRBD1 on 5 matching bases. The germline V and J ends were trimmed by 1 base and 4 bases, with 14 bases remaining between them. Germline CDR1 is SGHNT and CDR2 is YYREEE (reference sequence). This CDR3 has 15 amino acids. This CDR3 is CASSLPQTDSYGYTF. CDR3 bases: TGTGCCAGCAGCTTGCCCCAGACAGATAGCTATGGCTACACCTTC.

This clone came up once. The V gene is TRBV27, the J gene TRBJ2-3; 9 bases map to TRBD1. The CDR3 is 14 residues long. Germline V gene sequence: CDR1 MNHEY, CDR2 SMNVEV (reference sequence). J was trimmed by 8 bases and V by 5 bases; bases with no gene match: 8. The chain's CDR3 is CASSGTGRSGTQYF. CDR3 bases: TGTGCCAGCAGTGGGACAGGGAGAAGTGGTACGCAGTATTTT.

This chain connects TRBV7-2 to TRBJ2-7, with a weak D call TRBD2 (5 bases). The CDR3 runs to 13 residues. Trimming took 3 bases from V and 7 from J, leaving 13 bases between them. Germline V lookup: CDR1 SGHTA, CDR2 FQGNSA. The CDR3 nucleotides are TGTGCCAGCAGCTTCTGGACTTCCGAGGAGCAGTACTTC. As protein: CASSFWTSEEQYF.